This T cell receptor (beta chain) was captured by sequencing in a study of blood T cell repertoires in COVID-19. Study at large: Sources were T cells, B-cell-depleted T cells, or PBMCs; the material itself was cDNA or gDNA.

Source study methods: Estimation of nucleated cell counts was performed using reference gene primer amplification. Libraries were prepared by immunoSEQ multiplex PCR; TCRdb keeps only in-frame clonotypes and omits some of them. V and J calls and clone size are given by that table; D and trimming were obtained from the DNA. The sample lists some 220,000 clones; approximately 85% were seen once. CDR1 and CDR2 (germline): SNHLY, FYNNEI. The V and J ends lost 3 bases and 10 bases respectively, with 16 bases between them. This CDR3 has 14 amino acids. This clone was seen only a few times. Patients in Seattle were enrolled during active infection, then followed longitudinally.

The chain has TRBV2 and TRBJ2-1; D might be TRBD2 (6 bases). What was sequenced was peripheral blood. This clonotype was sampled from a middle-aged man with COVID-19, enrolled during active disease. The DNA for the CDR3 is TGTGCCAGCAGTGAGTGGACTACCGTGGGAGAGCAGTTCTTC. This codes for CASSEWTTVGEQFF. Full variable domain (remainder filled in from reference TRBV2 and TRBJ2-1): EPEVTQTPSHQVTQMGQEVILRCVPISNHLYFYWYRQILGQKVEFLVSFYNNEISEKSEIFDDQFSVERPDGSNFTLKIRSTKLEDSAMYFCASSEWTTVGEQFFGPGTRLTVL.